The 11 T cell receptor beta chains given below trace back to one sample, sequenced in a study of neurological immune-mediated disorders. TCRdb recomputed calls from the 5' RACE reads with MiXCR, one row per CDR3 protein. The table records tens of thousands of distinct CDR3 sequences, approximately 14% of them present only once. Sample: PBMCs. Receptors were obtained from a woman aged 45-59 years with HTLV-1-associated myelopathy (HAM/TSP).

This clonotype was seen repeatedly, ten times or more. DNA of the CDR3: TGTGCCAGCAGCTTTAGCTCAGGGGAAGGTTCACCCCTCCACTTT. Protein: CASSFSSGEGSPLHF. V usage is TRBV5-6 and J usage is TRBJ1-6, with a possible D match to TRBD1 (6 bases). Germline V gene lookup returns CDR1 SGHDT and CDR2 YYEEEE. V gave up 2 bases and J gave up 9 bases, with 15 bases separating them. The CDR3 spans 15 residues.

This clonotype was found many times. This chain connects TRBV7-3 to TRBJ2-1, with a weak D call TRBD2 (6 bases). V dropped 5 bases and J dropped 6 bases, with 17 bases sitting between them. CDR3 length equals 15 residues. Germline V CDR1 and CDR2: SGHTA, FQGTGA. Written as DNA, the CDR3 is TGTGCCAGCAGCCCGGAGCGGGCAAGGGTCAATGAGCAGTTCTTC. It yields the protein CASSPERARVNEQFF. The full variable domain, with the rest looked up from reference TRBV7-3 and TRBJ2-1, is GAGVSQTPSNKVTEKGKYVELRCDPISGHTALYWYRQSLGQGPEFLIYFQGTGAADDSGLPNDRFFAVRPEGSVSTLKIQRTERGDSAVYLCASSPERARVNEQFFGPGTRLTVL.

This clonotype was recorded at least ten times. The gene calls are TRBV20-1 and TRBJ2-7; D gene unclear. Germline V gene sequence: CDR1 DFQATT, CDR2 SNEGSKA (reference sequence). V lost 3 bases and J 3 bases, leaving 6 bases between the germline ends. CDR3 size: 11 residues. The CDR3 region is CSARENYEQYF. CDR3 DNA sequence: TGCAGTGCTAGGGAGAACTACGAGCAGTACTTC.

This clonotype was seen repeatedly, ten times or more. V gene TRBV2 combines with J gene TRBJ2-3, with D maybe TRBD2 (5 bases). Germline-derived CDR1 and CDR2 are SNHLY and FYNNEI. Deletions cut 6 bases from V and 3 bases from J, with 16 bases between. The CDR3 is made up of 15 amino acids. The CDR3 region has the DNA TGTGCCAGCAGCAAAAACGCCGGGATGACAGATACGCAGTATTTT. Protein product: CASSKNAGMTDTQYF. The complete variable domain, with remaining parts taken from reference TRBV2 and TRBJ2-3, reads EPEVTQTPSHQVTQMGQEVILRCVPISNHLYFYWYRQILGQKVEFLVSFYNNEISEKSEIFDDQFSVERPDGSNFTLKIRSTKLEDSAMYFCASSKNAGMTDTQYFGPGTRLTVL.

This rearrangement joins TRBV4-3 to TRBJ1-1; 9 nucleotides line up with TRBD1. The CDR3 loop spans 13 amino acids. Germline V gene sequence: CDR1 LGHNA, CDR2 YSLEER. With V trimmed by 4 bases and J by 6 bases, 3 bases remained unmatched. CDR3 DNA sequence: TGCGCCAGCAGCCCTTGGACAGGGGCTGAAGCTTTCTTT. It specifies CASSPWTGAEAFF.

This clonotype came up once. The V call is TRBV20-1, the J call TRBJ1-1; 8 bases fit TRBD1. Unmatched junction bases numbered 9, after V lost 4 bases and J lost 5 bases. The length of the CDR3 is 14 residues. The germline V gene has CDR1 DFQATT and CDR2 SNEGSKA (reference sequence). The chain's CDR3 is CSANWTGFETEAFF. In DNA form, the CDR3 reads TGCAGTGCTAACTGGACAGGGTTCGAAACTGAAGCTTTCTTT.

This clonotype was counted ten times or more. This rearrangement joins TRBV5-1 to TRBJ2-1, with 7 positions matching TRBD1. The ends lost 5 bases at V and 3 bases at J; junction bases unmatched: 8. Germline-derived CDR1 and CDR2 are SGHRS and YFSETQ. This CDR3 has 15 amino acids. CDR3 coding DNA: TGCGCCAGCAGGTCCTCCGGGACAGTCTACAATGAGCAGTTCTTC. It specifies CASRSSGTVYNEQFF.

This clonotype was recorded at least ten times. The chain carries TRBV14 and TRBJ1-3; 9 nucleotides match TRBD1. The V gene end was trimmed by 0 bases and the J gene end by 1 base; junction bases not matched to a gene: 7. The CDR3 consists of 18 residues. Germline loops: CDR1 SGHDN, CDR2 FVKESK. The CDR3 DNA follows: TGTGCCAGCAGCCAAGATTGGGGACAGGGACTATCTGGAAACACCATATATTTT. It is translated as CASSQDWGQGLSGNTIYF. The complete variable domain, with remaining parts taken from reference TRBV14 and TRBJ1-3, reads EAGVTQFPSHSVIEKGQTVTLRCDPISGHDNLYWYRRVMGKEIKFLLHFVKESKQDESGMPNNRFLAERTGGTYSTLKVQPAELEDSGVYFCASSQDWGQGLSGNTIYFGEGSWLTVV.

This clonotype showed up many times. The gene calls are TRBV12-3 or TRBV12-4 and TRBJ1-2; D is undetermined. The CDR3 is 13 amino acids. The V end lost 6 bases, the J end lost 3 bases, and 11 bases lay between the germline ends. The CDR3 coding sequence is TGTGCCAGCAGCATAGGACGGTACTATGGCTACACCTTC. Its protein is CASSIGRYYGYTF.

This clonotype was counted many times. The chain is built from TRBV5-1 and TRBJ2-7; 7 bases map to TRBD1. This CDR3 is 15 amino acids long. The germline CDR1 and CDR2 sequences are SGHRS and YFSETQ. V dropped 0 bases and J dropped 1; count of bases not matched to a gene: 4. This CDR3 is CASSLVPDRSYEQYF. The CDR3 DNA is TGCGCCAGCAGCTTGGTGCCGGACAGGTCCTACGAGCAGTACTTC.

This clonotype was found many times. The gene calls are TRBV7-2 and TRBJ2-3, with D possibly being TRBD2 (5 bases). Trimming pared 0 bases from V and 1 base from J, leaving 8 bases between. Per the germline V gene, CDR1 is SGHTA and CDR2 is FQGNSA. The CDR3 is made up of 15 amino acids. DNA of the CDR3: TGTGCCAGCAGCTTAGCGAGGGTCGGCACAGATACGCAGTATTTT. This sequence encodes CASSLARVGTDTQYF.